The text below deals with one T cell receptor beta chain. The record originates from a study of T cell responses to AZD1222 COVID-19 vaccine. Libraries were prepared by immunoSEQ multiplex PCR; TCRdb keeps only in-frame clonotypes and omits some of them. The table includes approximately 110,000 clones, more than 80% detected once. This specimen was peripheral blood, taken on day 0 of AZD1222 vaccination. This TCR was recovered from an adult in good health.

The CDR3 DNA sequence: TGTGCCAGCTCACCCTACACGTTAGGCACCGGGGAGCTGTTTTTT. It is translated as CASSPYTLGTGELFF. This chain uses TRBV18 with TRBJ2-2; D is unresolved. Germline CDR1 KGHSH, CDR2 LQKENI. This CDR3 has 15 residues. The V end was cut by 3 bases, the J end by 4 bases, with 12 bases between. Full variable domain (outside the CDR3, taken from reference TRBV18 and TRBJ2-2): NAGVMQNPRHLVRRRGQEARLRCSPMKGHSHVYWYRQLPEEGLKFMVYLQKENIIDESGMPKERFSAEFPKEGPSILRIQQVVRGDSAAYFCASSPYTLGTGELFFGEGSRLTVL.